The sequence of this T cell receptor (beta chain) was determined in a study of T-cell reconstitution after alpha-beta-depleted transplantation in children. Unique molecular identifiers were built into the TCRbeta library. TCRdb re-called the PCR reads through MiXCR, storing one row per CDR3 protein. The sample lists fewer than 95,000 distinct CDR3 sequences; more than 9% were seen once. This clonotype has at least ten counts. The CDR3 has 14 amino acids. In germline, CDR1 is SGHRS, CDR2 YFSETQ. V gave up 4 bases and J gave up 4 bases; unmatched junction bases: 7. The receptor comes from a human donor who donated a stem cell graft to a child with inherited bone marrow failure. The sample here was PBMCs from the stem cell graft donor, taken from the stem cell graft. The chain recombines TRBV5-1 with TRBJ2-5; 7 bases are shared with TRBD1. The CDR3 bases are TGCGCCAGCAGCGAAGGACAGGTGGGAGAGACCCAGTACTTC. Its translation is CASSEGQVGETQYF.